The 29 T cell receptor beta chains reported below all come from one sample, sequenced in a study of blood T cell repertoires in COVID-19. Generated by immunoSEQ multiplex PCR, the TCRdb table keeps only in-frame clones and is missing some. This table holds about 210,000 clones, about 84% found once. The specimen sequenced was peripheral blood. The receptors here all came from a human donor in a cohort sampled during active COVID-19.

This sequence joins TRBV19 and TRBJ2-1, with D perhaps TRBD2 (6 bases). The CDR3 consists of 15 residues. The germline CDR1 and CDR2 sequences are LNHDA and SQIVND (reference sequence). Trimming removed 7 bases at V and 0 bases at J, with 13 bases between. The CDR3 DNA reads TGTGCCAGTACCCCGGCGGGGAGCTCCTACAATGAGCAGTTCTTC. It yields the protein CASTPAGSSYNEQFF. Full variable domain (outside the CDR3, taken from reference TRBV19 and TRBJ2-1): DGGITQSPKYLFRKEGQNVTLSCEQNLNHDAMYWYRQDPGQGLRLIYYSQIVNDFQKGDIAEGYSVSREKKESFPLTVTSAQKNPTAFYLCASTPAGSSYNEQFFGPGTRLTVL.

This chain connects TRBV19 to TRBJ1-2, with D maybe TRBD1 (6 bases). The CDR3 length is 13 residues. The germline V gene encodes CDR1 LNHDA and CDR2 SQIVND (reference sequence). Trimming stripped 10 bases from V and 4 bases from J, with 16 bases between. CDR3 DNA sequence: TGTGCCACCCAGGACAGCTTTTTCTATGGCTACACCTTC. It is translated as CATQDSFFYGYTF.

This chain uses TRBV19 with TRBJ1-1, with D perhaps TRBD1 (5 bases). V shed 4 bases and J shed 7 bases, with 13 bases lying between them. The CDR3 consists of 13 residues. Germline CDR1 LNHDA, CDR2 SQIVND (reference sequence). The DNA of the CDR3 is TGTGCCAGTAGTACCCTTGGAAGGGGTGAAGCTTTCTTT. It encodes CASSTLGRGEAFF.

This chain joins TRBV19 and TRBJ1-3; D remains ambiguous. CDR1 is LNHDA, CDR2 SQIVND, per germline (reference sequence). V was clipped by 7 bases and J by 4 bases, with 17 bases between them. There are 15 residues in the CDR3. The CDR3 region is CASTFRSGYGNTIYF. The CDR3 nucleotides are TGTGCCAGTACCTTCCGGTCGGGGTACGGAAACACCATATATTTT.

In its sample, this clone was seen once. The CDR3 loop reads CATSDLDGQGGYNEQFF. CDR3 DNA: TGTGCCACCAGTGATTTAGACGGACAGGGCGGGTACAATGAGCAGTTCTTC. V is TRBV24-1 and J is TRBJ2-1, with 8 bases that match TRBD1. The CDR3 has 17 amino acids. Trimming cost V 1 base and J 4 bases; bases outside gene matches: 8. The germline V gene has CDR1 KGHDR and CDR2 SFDVKD.

V and J are TRBV6-5 and TRBJ2-3; D gene uncertain. From germline, CDR1 is MNHEY and CDR2 SVGAGI. V lost 2 bases, J lost 0 bases, and 9 bases lay in between. The CDR3 contains 15 residues. This chain's CDR3 is CASSYTVDSTDTQYF. The CDR3 DNA follows: TGTGCCAGCAGTTACACGGTAGATAGCACAGATACGCAGTATTTT.

This clone was recorded only once. V gene TRBV14 combines with J gene TRBJ1-2, with 7 bases that match TRBD1. J was trimmed by 3 bases and V by 0 bases; bases with no gene match: 7. Germline-derived CDR1 and CDR2 are SGHDN and FVKESK. The length of the CDR3 is 16 residues. This CDR3 reads CASSQDLEGTDYGYTF. The CDR3 region has the DNA TGTGCCAGCAGCCAAGATCTCGAGGGGACAGACTATGGCTACACCTTC.

This sequence joins TRBV7-9 and TRBJ2-1; 9 bases are shared with TRBD2. The CDR3 loop spans 15 amino acids. In germline, CDR1 is SEHNR, CDR2 FQNEAQ (reference sequence). V lost 4 bases to trimming and J lost 7 bases; unmatched junction nucleotides: 8. The CDR3 bases are TGTGCCAGCAGCTGGGGACTAGCAGCTAGAAATGAGCAGTTCTTC. It is translated as CASSWGLAARNEQFF.

Written as DNA, the CDR3 is TGTGCCAGCAGCCCTGACTCGCAGACCTACGAGCAGTACTTC. Amino acids: CASSPDSQTYEQYF. The rearrangement uses TRBV7-2 and TRBJ2-7; D remains ambiguous. V was trimmed by 5 bases and J by 2 bases, leaving 13 bases between them. This CDR3 is 14 amino acids long. The germline V gene encodes CDR1 SGHTA and CDR2 FQGNSA.

The rearrangement links TRBV6-1 to TRBJ2-1, with 9 bases fitting TRBD1. The length of the CDR3 is 19 residues. Germline CDR1 and CDR2: MNHNS and SASEGT. V shed 4 bases and J 0 bases; nucleotides not matched to a gene: 13. CDR3 amino acids: CASSASGTGIRSSYNEQFF. CDR3 coding DNA: TGTGCCAGCAGTGCCTCCGGGACAGGGATCAGGAGCTCCTACAATGAGCAGTTCTTC.

This clone was seen once. This chain connects TRBV11-2 to TRBJ1-5; 7 nucleotides align to TRBD1. The CDR3 is 14 residues long. V dropped 5 bases and J dropped 2; count of bases not matched to a gene: 3. Germline V lookup: CDR1 SGHAT, CDR2 FQNNGV. The CDR3 bases are TGTGCCAGCAGCCTCGGACAGGGCAATCAGCCCCAGCATTTT. It is translated as CASSLGQGNQPQHF.

The chain combines TRBV6-6 with TRBJ1-4, with 9 bases fitting TRBD1. Germline V gives CDR1 MNHNY, CDR2 SVGAGI (reference sequence). V gave up 2 bases and J gave up 5 bases; unmatched junction bases: 6. This CDR3 contains 16 residues. The CDR3, as DNA: TGTGCCAGCAGTTACAGGACAGGGGCGGGGAATGAAAAACTGTTTTTT. This translates into CASSYRTGAGNEKLFF.

The chain recombines TRBV12-3 or TRBV12-4 with TRBJ1-2; D remains ambiguous. This CDR3 is built from 13 residues. Trimming took 6 bases from V and 1 from J, leaving 9 bases between them. CDR3 sequence: CASSPTVNYGYTF. The CDR3, as DNA: TGTGCCAGCAGCCCCACGGTTAACTATGGCTACACCTTC.

V and J are TRBV11-2 and TRBJ1-1; no reliable D call. The CDR3 runs 15 residues. CDR1 and CDR2 (germline): SGHAT, FQNNGV. V was clipped by 0 bases and J by 0 bases, with 8 bases between them. In DNA form, the CDR3 reads TGTGCCAGCAGCTTAGAGAGCACTCTGAACACTGAAGCTTTCTTT. This codes for CASSLESTLNTEAFF.

The chain combines TRBV7-2 with TRBJ1-3; TRBD1 matches 8 bases. The CDR3 is made up of 15 amino acids. Germline CDR1 is SGHTA and CDR2 is FQGNSA. V shed 5 bases, J shed 5 bases, and the junction held 8 bases outside the gene matches. The DNA for the CDR3 is TGTGCCAGCAGCCCCGGGGACAGGACTCGAAACACCATATATTTT. This encodes CASSPGDRTRNTIYF.

This sequence joins TRBV25-1 and TRBJ1-2, with D perhaps matching TRBD1 (6 bases). This CDR3 is built from 14 residues. CDR1 is MGHDK and CDR2 is SYGVNS in the germline V gene. The V and J ends lost 5 bases and 4 bases respectively, with 14 bases between them. This chain's CDR3 is CASSSTTGLYGYTF. Here the CDR3 DNA reads TGTGCCAGCAGTTCGACGACAGGACTCTATGGCTACACCTTC.

The chain has TRBV5-1 and TRBJ2-2; D not certain. Germline V gene data show CDR1 as SGHRS and CDR2 as YFSETQ. The CDR3 totals 14 residues. V was trimmed by 2 bases and J by 7 bases, leaving 12 bases between them. DNA for the CDR3: TGCGCCAGCAGCTTACTCGTTGATATCGGGGAGCTGTTTTTT. It translates to CASSLLVDIGELFF.

On this clone itself: Other nucleotide sequences from this sample produce the same CDR3. The chain links TRBV9 to TRBJ2-1; a possible D gene is TRBD2 (5 bases). The V and J ends lost 1 base and 0 bases respectively, with 8 bases between them. Germline V CDR1 and CDR2: SGDLS, YYNGEE. The CDR3 is made up of 15 amino acids. CDR3 sequence: CASSVSGSSYNEQFF. Written as DNA, the CDR3 is TGTGCCAGCAGCGTATCGGGGAGCTCCTACAATGAGCAGTTCTTC.

The chain links TRBV7-9 to TRBJ1-2; possible D gene TRBD1, 5 bases. V lost 3 bases to trimming and J lost 6 bases, with 11 bases between them. Germline-derived CDR1 and CDR2 are SEHNR and FQNEAQ (reference sequence). There are 13 residues in the CDR3. The CDR3 DNA reads TGTGCCAGCAGCTTTGGAGGGGAGGATGGCTACACCTTC. Protein product: CASSFGGEDGYTF.

V gene TRBV9 combines with J gene TRBJ2-2, with D tentatively TRBD2 (6 bases). V lost 4 bases, J lost 2 bases, and 18 bases lay in between. This CDR3 comprises 17 residues. In germline, CDR1 is SGDLS, CDR2 YYNGEE. The DNA of the CDR3 is TGTGCCAGCAGCTCGAGATTCGCGGGGCTTAACACCGGGGAGCTGTTTTTT. The encoded protein is CASSSRFAGLNTGELFF.

V and J are TRBV7-2 and TRBJ2-7, with 10 bases aligning to TRBD2. This CDR3 has 14 amino acids. V shed 5 bases, J shed 8 bases, and the junction held 9 bases outside the gene matches. Germline V gene sequence: CDR1 SGHTA, CDR2 FQGNSA. CDR3 nucleotides: TGTGCCAGCAGCCGGAGCCTAGCGGGGGATCAGCAGTACTTC. This gives the protein CASSRSLAGDQQYF.

A single count supports this clone. The chain combines TRBV6-5 with TRBJ1-6; 10 nucleotides agree with TRBD1. Per the germline V gene, CDR1 is MNHEY and CDR2 is SVGAGI. This CDR3 has 14 residues. Germline trimming cut 6 bases from V and 10 bases from J; bases unmatched to any gene: 6. CDR3 protein: CASRSAGQGSPLHF. CDR3 coding DNA: TGTGCCAGCAGATCTGCGGGACAGGGGTCACCCCTCCACTTT.

CDR3 region: CASSFSPADNEQFF. The CDR3 coding sequence is TGCGCCAGCAGCTTCAGTCCGGCGGACAATGAGCAGTTCTTC. The gene calls are TRBV5-1 and TRBJ2-1; D remains ambiguous. The CDR3 extends over 14 amino acids. Per germline, CDR1 SGHRS and CDR2 YFSETQ. Trimming took 2 bases from V and 5 from J, leaving 11 bases between them.

The chain links TRBV6-2 or TRBV6-3 to TRBJ1-2, with D maybe TRBD1 (5 bases). This CDR3 contains 13 residues. V lost 4 bases, J lost 13 bases, and 19 bases lay in between. Germline-derived CDR1 and CDR2 are MNHEY and SVGEGT. The CDR3, as DNA: TGTGCCAGCAGTTTTTCCCCTTCTGCAGGGTGCACCTTC. It encodes CASSFSPSAGCTF.

This clone has just one count. V usage is TRBV7-2 and J usage is TRBJ2-7; 7 bases are a match to TRBD2. The CDR3 totals 15 residues. V shed 5 bases, J shed 3 bases, and the junction held 10 bases outside the gene matches. Germline V gene lookup returns CDR1 SGHTA and CDR2 FQGNSA. DNA of the CDR3: TGTGCCAGCAGCGCGGATTGGGGGGGAGGCTACGAGCAGTACTTC. It encodes CASSADWGGGYEQYF. The full variable domain, rest sourced from reference TRBV7-2 and TRBJ2-7, is GAGVSQSPSNKVTEKGKDVELRCDPISGHTALYWYRQSLGQGLEFLIYFQGNSAPDKSGLPSDRFSAERTGGSVSTLTIQRTQQEDSAVYLCASSADWGGGYEQYFGPGTRLTVT.

Only a few counts were recorded for this clone. The chain uses TRBV29-1 and TRBJ1-1, with 8 bases identical to TRBD1. CDR1 and CDR2 from the germline V gene are SQVTM and ANQGSEA. This CDR3 spans 14 amino acids. With V trimmed by 4 bases and J by 0 bases, 4 bases remained unmatched. The CDR3 coding sequence is TGCAGCGTTGGGCAGGGGGCATTGAACACTGAAGCTTTCTTT. Translated: CSVGQGALNTEAFF.

The chain carries TRBV28 and TRBJ2-1, with TRBD2 identical over 9 bases. This CDR3 has 15 amino acids. The germline CDR1 and CDR2 sequences are MDHEN and SYDVKM. Trimming removed 4 bases from V and 9 bases from J; junction bases left unmatched: 10. The CDR3 here is CASSWAGGGATEQFF. Here the CDR3 DNA reads TGTGCCAGCAGTTGGGCCGGCGGGGGGGCCACTGAGCAGTTCTTC.

The rearrangement uses TRBV5-4 and TRBJ1-1, with no clear D. Trimming removed 4 bases at V and 0 bases at J, with 16 bases between. The germline CDR1 and CDR2 sequences are SGHNT and YYREEE (reference sequence). The CDR3 runs to 16 residues. The CDR3 nucleotides read TGTGCCAGCAGCCCCGGTGCGGGGAGACTGAACACTGAAGCTTTCTTT. This codes for CASSPGAGRLNTEAFF.

The chain joins TRBV28 to TRBJ2-4; the match to TRBD2 covers 7 bases. Germline loops: CDR1 MDHEN, CDR2 SYDVKM. The CDR3 covers 16 residues. V shed 4 bases and J 5 bases; nucleotides not matched to a gene: 11. The CDR3 loop is CASSSVLAGRENIQYF. The CDR3, as DNA: TGTGCCAGCAGTTCCGTTTTGGCAGGGAGGGAAAACATTCAGTACTTC.